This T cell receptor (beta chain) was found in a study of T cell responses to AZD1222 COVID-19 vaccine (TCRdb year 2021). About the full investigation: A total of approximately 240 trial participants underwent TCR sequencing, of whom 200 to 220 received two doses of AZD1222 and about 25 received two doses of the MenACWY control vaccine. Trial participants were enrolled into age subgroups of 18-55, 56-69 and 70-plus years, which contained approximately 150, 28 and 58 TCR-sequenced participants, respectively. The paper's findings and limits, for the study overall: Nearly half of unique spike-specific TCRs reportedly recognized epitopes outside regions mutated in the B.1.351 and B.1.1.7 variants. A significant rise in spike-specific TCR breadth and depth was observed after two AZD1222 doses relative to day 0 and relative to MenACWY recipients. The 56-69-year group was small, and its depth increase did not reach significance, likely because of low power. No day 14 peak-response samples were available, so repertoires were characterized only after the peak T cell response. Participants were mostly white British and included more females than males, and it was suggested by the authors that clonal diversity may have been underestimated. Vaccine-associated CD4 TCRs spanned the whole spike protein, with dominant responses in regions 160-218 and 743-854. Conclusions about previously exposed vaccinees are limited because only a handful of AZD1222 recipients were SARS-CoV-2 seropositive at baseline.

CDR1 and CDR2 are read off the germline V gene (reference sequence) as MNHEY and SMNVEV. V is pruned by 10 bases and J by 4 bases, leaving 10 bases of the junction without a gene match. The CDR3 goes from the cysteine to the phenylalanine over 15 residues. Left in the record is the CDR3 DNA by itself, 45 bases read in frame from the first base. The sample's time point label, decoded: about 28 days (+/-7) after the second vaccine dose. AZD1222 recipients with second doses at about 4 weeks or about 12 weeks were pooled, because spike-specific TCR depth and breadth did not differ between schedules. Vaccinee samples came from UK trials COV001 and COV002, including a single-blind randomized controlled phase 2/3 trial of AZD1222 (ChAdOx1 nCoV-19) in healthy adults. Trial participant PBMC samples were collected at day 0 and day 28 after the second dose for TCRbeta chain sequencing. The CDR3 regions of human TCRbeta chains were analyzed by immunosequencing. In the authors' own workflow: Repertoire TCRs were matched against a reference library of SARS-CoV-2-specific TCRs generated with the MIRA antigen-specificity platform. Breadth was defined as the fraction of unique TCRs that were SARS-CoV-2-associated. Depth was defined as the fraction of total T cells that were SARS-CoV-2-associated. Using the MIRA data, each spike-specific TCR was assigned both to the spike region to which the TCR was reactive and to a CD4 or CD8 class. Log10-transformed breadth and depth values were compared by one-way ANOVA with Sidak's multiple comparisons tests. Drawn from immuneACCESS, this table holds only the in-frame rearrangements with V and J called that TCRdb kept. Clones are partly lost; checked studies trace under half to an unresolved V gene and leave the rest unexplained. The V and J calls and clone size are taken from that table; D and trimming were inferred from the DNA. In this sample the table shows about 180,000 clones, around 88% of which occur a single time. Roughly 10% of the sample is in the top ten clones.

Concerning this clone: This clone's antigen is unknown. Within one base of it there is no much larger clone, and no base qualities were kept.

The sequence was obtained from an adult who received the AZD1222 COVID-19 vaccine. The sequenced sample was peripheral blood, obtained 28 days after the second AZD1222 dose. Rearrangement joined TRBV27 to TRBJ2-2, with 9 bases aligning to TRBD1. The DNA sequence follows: TGTGCCACCCGTCCCGGGACAGGGTCCACCGGGGAGCTGTTTTTT. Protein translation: CATRPGTGSTGELFF.